The clone carrying this TCR beta chain showed up just a few times. The antigen remains undetermined. This sample was included in a study of response to subunit inactivated influenza vaccine. General study findings and limits: It was the authors' suggestion that each seasonal influenza vaccination recruits few new T cells.

MiXCR was run by TCRdb on the RT-PCR reads, yielding one entry per CDR3 protein. This sample yields approximately 700,000 distinct CDR3 sequences, of which 15% to 17% are seen a single time; more than 9% belongs to the top ten. In germline, CDR1 is SGHRS, CDR2 YFSETQ. The V and J ends lost 3 bases and 2 bases, in that order; junction bases with no gene match: 11. The CDR3 contains 16 residues. The sample here was PBMCs from blood, taken roughly 12 days after vaccination. The receptor's source is a man between 45 and 60 years old who received an inactivated influenza vaccine. The chain uses TRBV5-1 and TRBJ2-7; 7 bases agree with TRBD1. The CDR3 loop reads CASSWSSDRVTYEQYF. CDR3 DNA: TGCGCCAGCAGCTGGAGTAGTGACAGGGTCACCTACGAGCAGTACTTC.